Detailed here is one T cell receptor (beta chain). From the 5' RACE reads, TCRdb lists one entry per CDR3 protein and no DNA. Its table records about 180,000 distinct CDR3 sequences. The germline V gene has CDR1 LNHDA and CDR2 SQIVND (reference sequence). The CDR3 extends over 15 amino acids. These data come from a study of T cells expressing NK-cell markers. Sequencing was carried out using blood T cells: a sorted CD56 or NKG2C T cell subset, CD4+ or CD8+ T cells, or bulk PBMC T cells (not recorded which). The chain carries TRBV19 and TRBJ2-1. The sequence was obtained from a man between 18 and 69 years old in good health. The CDR3 protein is CASSRVRQVGNEQFF.